The 10 T cell receptor beta chains given below trace back to one sample, sequenced in a study of blood T cells in healthy people across ages. Primed by a sample-barcoded 5' primer and a J-beta primer mix, a second PCR proceeded for about 7 to 11 cycles. TCRdb passed the 5' RACE reads through MiXCR, listing each CDR3 protein once. This table has hundreds of thousands of distinct CDR3 sequences, about 30% appearing once. Sequencing used blood. The receptors were gathered from a woman over 75 in good health.

This clonotype was observed at least ten times. DNA of the CDR3: TGCGCCAGCAGCCCGAGGAGGGACCAGTCTGCAAATACGCAGTATTTT. Protein: CASSPRRDQSANTQYF. The chain has TRBV5-1 and TRBJ2-3; the D gene is possibly TRBD2 (6 bases). In germline, CDR1 is SGHRS, CDR2 YFSETQ. Deletions cut 4 bases from V and 7 bases from J, with 22 bases between. The CDR3 runs 16 residues.

This clonotype has at least ten counts. The rearrangement uses TRBV24-1 and TRBJ2-3; either TRBD1 or TRBD2 may fit D (5 bases each). V was pared by 2 bases and J by 4 bases, with 15 bases between. The germline CDR1 and CDR2 sequences are KGHDR and SFDVKD. The CDR3 consists of 16 residues. Written as DNA, the CDR3 is TGTGCCACCAGTGATTGGGGCAGTCGGGGTTCAGATACGCAGTATTTT. Protein product: CATSDWGSRGSDTQYF.

This clonotype has a handful of counts. The chain is built from TRBV10-3 and TRBJ1-3; D unclear. The CDR3 loop spans 14 amino acids. Germline lookup yields CDR1 ENHRY and CDR2 SYGVKD. Deletions cut 10 bases from V and 0 bases from J, with 13 bases between. CDR3 sequence (DNA): TGTGCCACCCTCGAGGGTCTCTCTGGAAACACCATATATTTT. It is translated as CATLEGLSGNTIYF.

This clonotype was observed a few times. The chain links TRBV20-1 to TRBJ2-5, with D possibly TRBD2 on 6 matching bases. The CDR3 extends over 14 amino acids. Germline V gene lookup returns CDR1 DFQATT and CDR2 SNEGSKA (reference sequence). With 3 bases removed from V and 11 bases from J, the gap between germline ends came to 22 bases. CDR3 DNA: TGCAGTGCTAGGGGGGGTCTAGGAGTAAATGAGCAGTACTTC. Amino acid sequence: CSARGGLGVNEQYF.

In this sample, this clonotype turned up a few times. The rearrangement joins TRBV11-2 to TRBJ2-7; D ambiguous. The V and J ends lost 0 bases and 0 bases respectively, with 6 bases between them. Germline-derived CDR1 and CDR2 are SGHAT and FQNNGV. The CDR3 spans 14 residues. CDR3 sequence (DNA): TGTGCCAGCAGCTTAGAGAGAACCTCCTACGAGCAGTACTTC. Translated: CASSLERTSYEQYF. Full variable domain (missing parts from reference TRBV11-2 and TRBJ2-7): EAGVAQSPRYKIIEKRQSVAFWCNPISGHATLYWYQQILGQGPKLLIQFQNNGVVDDSQLPKDRFSAERLKGVDSTLKIQPAKLEDSAVYLCASSLERTSYEQYFGPGTRLTVT.

The chain uses TRBV20-1 and TRBJ2-1, with D unresolved. V was trimmed by 3 bases and J by 4 bases, leaving 13 bases between them. The germline V gene encodes CDR1 DFQATT and CDR2 SNEGSKA (reference sequence). The CDR3 contains 14 residues. CDR3: CSARSGEGYNEQFF. The CDR3, as DNA: TGCAGTGCTAGGAGTGGGGAAGGTTACAATGAGCAGTTCTTC.

Only a few counts were recorded for this clonotype. The rearrangement links TRBV20-1 to TRBJ1-5; no reliable D call. The CDR3 totals 13 residues. Germline V CDR1 and CDR2: DFQATT, SNEGSKA (reference sequence). V lost 2 bases and J 4 bases, leaving 9 bases between the germline ends. CDR3 nucleotides: TGCAGTGCTAGATTGGCGGAGAATCAGCCCCAGCATTTT. This gives the protein CSARLAENQPQHF.

V and J are TRBV2 and TRBJ2-2, with D unresolved. The CDR3 totals 14 residues. V was clipped by 5 bases and J by 6 bases, with 13 bases between them. Germline CDR1 reads SNHLY; CDR2 reads FYNNEI. CDR3 in amino acids: CASSRSWLAGELFF. DNA of the CDR3: TGTGCCAGCAGTCGAAGCTGGTTGGCCGGGGAGCTGTTTTTT.

This clonotype turned up a few times. A much bigger clone sits one base away, suggesting this may be a read error. The chain has TRBV20-1 and TRBJ2-3; D unresolved. Germline V gene data show CDR1 as DFQATT and CDR2 as SNEGSKA (reference sequence). The CDR3 totals 12 residues. The CDR3 sequence: CRARIGLDTQYF. The CDR3 DNA follows: TGCAGGGCTAGAATTGGGCTGGATACGCAGTATTTT.

The chain uses TRBV19 and TRBJ2-7; D ambiguous. The J call is uncertain, as TRBJ2-5 better fits the DNA end. The CDR3 runs 15 residues. Germline V lookup: CDR1 LNHDA, CDR2 SQIVND (reference sequence). CDR3 sequence (DNA): TGTGCCAGTAGTAAAGGATCGGCAAATCCTGAGACCCAGTACTTC. Amino acids: CASSKGSANPETQYF.